The rows below give T cell receptor beta chains drawn from one sample of a study of CD8 T cells in ankylosing spondylitis. From the 5' RACE reads, TCRdb called clonotypes with MiXCR, one entry per CDR3 protein. This table holds roughly 240,000 distinct CDR3 sequences, approximately 8.4% found once. The sample consisted of blood, either unsorted or a sorted T cell fraction (not recorded which). These receptor sequences come from a female donor with ankylosing spondylitis or in good health (not recorded which). Each CDR3 is given with its conserved first and last residue.

TRBJ2-5 TRBV10-1 CASSFQGMETQYF
TRBJ2-4 TRBV27 CASSLGTSGRALNIQYF
TRBJ2-4 TRBV20-1 CSASYGLATKNIQYF
TRBJ2-7 TRBV28 CASINRGGRVHEQYF
TRBJ2-7 TRBV12-3/TRBV12-4 CASSFLRYEQYF
TRBJ2-3 TRBV20-1 CSARARDGRTDTQYF
TRBJ2-1 TRBV5-6 CASRPQGLGSYNEQFF
TRBJ2-4 TRBV19 CASSIEDLAKNIQYF
TRBJ1-1 TRBV7-3 CASSSWTAEAFF
TRBJ2-2 TRBV20-1 CSAPGLNTGELFF
TRBJ1-1 TRBV7-9 CASSLVGAGPTEAFF
TRBJ2-1 TRBV7-2 CASSPISGVINEQFF
TRBJ2-2 TRBV5-1 CASSSPGTGGYKNTGELFF
TRBJ1-2 TRBV5-4 CASSRVREWYGYTF
TRBJ2-1 TRBV20-1 CSAREGANEQFF
TRBJ1-6 TRBV6-5 CASSYAPGGLNSPLHF
TRBJ2-1 TRBV7-9 CASSSRVHRLEQFF
TRBJ1-5 TRBV5-5 CASSPKGGKPQHF
TRBJ2-7 TRBV20-1 CSASGASGTYEQYF
TRBJ2-1 TRBV6-2/TRBV6-3 CASGNGGAWANEQFF
TRBJ2-1 TRBV20-1 CSAPARLGEQFF
TRBJ1-1 TRBV5-1 CASSLAGGDRIF
TRBJ2-5 TRBV27 CASSFSGGRTQYF
TRBJ2-7 TRBV10-3 CAISPSPGYEQYF
TRBJ2-3 TRBV15 CATSTSTSGAASTQYF
TRBJ1-2 TRBV12-3/TRBV12-4 CASSLGRERGYTF
TRBJ2-1 TRBV29-1 CSVESEYNEQFF
TRBJ2-7 TRBV19 CASSNRDRGLSSEQYF
TRBJ2-3 TRBV9 CASSVRTSGLDTQYF
TRBJ2-7 TRBV25-1 CATEPGTWGEQYF
TRBJ2-5 TRBV4-3 CASSQDGGLAGGRETQYF
TRBJ2-5 TRBV28 CASTTWRDAPGTQYF
TRBJ1-2 TRBV29-1 CSVPRGGYGYTF
TRBJ2-7 TRBV20-1 CSATSGRNNEQYF
TRBJ2-1 TRBV12-3/TRBV12-4 CASSLSSGNNEQFF
TRBJ2-2 TRBV7-2 CASSSDRYTGELFF
TRBJ1-6 TRBV28 CASSSGTPRDSPLHF
TRBJ2-1 TRBV5-4 CASSLTDSGYNEQFF
TRBJ2-5 TRBV2 CASTGPRRTQETQYF
TRBJ2-4 TRBV5-5 CASSSVALENIQYF
TRBJ2-1 TRBV12-3/TRBV12-4 CASSPGLAGRNEQFF
TRBJ2-3 TRBV29-1 CSVESGSNTDTQYF
TRBJ1-1 TRBV5-1 CASSPGGGHTEAFF
TRBJ2-6 TRBV4-3 CASSPGFSGANVLTF
TRBJ2-4 TRBV12-5 CASAPVSANIQYF